The rows below give T cell receptor beta chains drawn from one sample of a study of T-cell memory formation after mild COVID-19. In TCRdb, the 5' RACE reads were re-called with MiXCR into one record per CDR3 protein. The table records 250,000 to 300,000 distinct CDR3 sequences, roughly 8% of them present only once. What was sequenced was PBMCs or a T cell subset sorted from them (not recorded which). These receptors came from a man aged 18 to 29 who had mild COVID-19 (a few samples of this study predate the infection). Cell type and time point are not known. The CDR3 runs from the conserved cysteine through the conserved F or W. The D gene is left open where the match is weak. Clone size is shown for a subset of rows, as once, few, many or a class of expanded clone.

V	size	J	D	DNA	CDR3
TRBV15	few	TRBJ2-1	TRBD1	TGTGCCACCAGAGGACAGGGTGTCGGTGAGCAGTTCTTC	CATRGQGVGEQFF
TRBV20-1	NA	TRBJ2-3	NA	TGCAGTGCTAGAGTTAGAGGGCGTAATAGCACAGATACGCAGTATTTT	CSARVRGRNSTDTQYF
TRBV7-2	many	TRBJ1-5	TRBD1	TGTGCCAGCAGCTTAGGACAGGGGGCAGGTCAGCCCCAGCATTTT	CASSLGQGAGQPQHF
TRBV4-1	NA	TRBJ1-2	NA	TGCGCCAGCAGCTCCCGGTCCCCAGCAAGAGGCTACACCTTC	CASSSRSPARGYTF
TRBV6-5	NA	TRBJ1-2	NA	TGTGCCAGCAGTCCAGGACATGACTATGGCTACACCTTC	CASSPGHDYGYTF
TRBV5-1	few	TRBJ2-5	NA	TGCGCCAGCAGCGCCTTGGACTGGCAAGAGACCCAGTACTTC	CASSALDWQETQYF
TRBV7-6	NA	TRBJ2-1	NA	TGTGCCAGCAGCGATACAGATAGATCCCTCAATGAGCAGTTCTTC	CASSDTDRSLNEQFF
TRBV12-3/TRBV12-4	few	TRBJ1-2	TRBD1	TGTGCCAGCAGCCAGGGGGCGGGCGACTATGGCTACACCTTC	CASSQGAGDYGYTF
TRBV2	few	TRBJ2-3	TRBD2	TGTGCCAGCAGTCTTAGCGGGGATAGGGTGGATACGCAGTATTTT	CASSLSGDRVDTQYF
TRBV27	NA	TRBJ1-4	NA	TGTGCCAGCAGTTTATTCGGAAGTGAGGAAAAACTGTTTTTT	CASSLFGSEEKLFF
TRBV5-1	many	TRBJ2-5	TRBD1	TGCGCCAGCAGCTGGCAGGGGGCGCGGGAGACCCAGTACTTC	CASSWQGARETQYF
TRBV7-6	NA	TRBJ2-1	NA	TGTGCCAGCAGCTCAACCTACAATGAGCAGTTCTTC	CASSSTYNEQFF
TRBV7-9	few	TRBJ1-6	NA	TGTGCCAGCCAACCGGTCCGTTCACCCCTCCACTTT	CASQPVRSPLHF
TRBV7-3	many	TRBJ1-1	NA	TGTGCCAGCAGCCTCGGGTCTGAAGCTTTCTTT	CASSLGSEAFF
TRBV25-1	NA	TRBJ1-2	TRBD1	TGTGCCAGCAGTGTCGACACGGGACAGAACTATGGCTACACCTTC	CASSVDTGQNYGYTF
TRBV7-9	few	TRBJ1-2	NA	TGTGCCAGCTTCTACTCGGGGTATGATGGCTACACCTTC	CASFYSGYDGYTF
TRBV29-1	few	TRBJ2-1	TRBD1	TGCAGCGTTGAGGGGACAGGGGGTTTCTACAATGAGCAGTTCTTC	CSVEGTGGFYNEQFF
TRBV6-2/TRBV6-3	few	TRBJ2-1	TRBD2	TGTGCCAGCACCCTAGGAGCGGGGGGCTCCAATGAGCAGTTCTTC	CASTLGAGGSNEQFF
TRBV10-3	many	TRBJ1-1	TRBD1	TGTGCCATCCGGGACAGTACGAACACTGAAGCTTTCTTT	CAIRDSTNTEAFF
TRBV7-6	few	TRBJ1-1	NA	TGTGCCAGCAGCTTAGGGCTTGGGCAGAACACTGAAGCTTTCTTT	CASSLGLGQNTEAFF
TRBV19	few	TRBJ2-7	TRBD1	TGTGCCAGTAGCCCCGGGACAGGGATTACCTACGAGCAGTACTTC	CASSPGTGITYEQYF
TRBV6-2/TRBV6-3	NA	TRBJ2-1	NA	TGTGCCAGCAGTTATATCAGCGGCTCCATCTCCTACAATGAGCAGTTCTTC	CASSYISGSISYNEQFF
TRBV7-9	NA	TRBJ2-5	TRBD2	TGTGCCAGCAGCCCGATGACTAGCGGGGGGCGGACCCAAGAGACCCAGTACTTC	CASSPMTSGGRTQETQYF
TRBV19	few	TRBJ2-1	NA	TGTGCCAGTGATATGGGCTACACCTTAAGCTCCTACAATGAGCAGTTCTTC	CASDMGYTLSSYNEQFF
TRBV20-1	few	TRBJ2-5	NA	TGCAGTGCCAACAGGGCAGGGCCAGGAGAGACCCAGTACTTC	CSANRAGPGETQYF
TRBV7-2	NA	TRBJ2-3	TRBD1	TGTGCCAGCAGCTACGGGACAGGTGCCACAGATACGCAGTATTTT	CASSYGTGATDTQYF
TRBV7-8	NA	TRBJ1-1	NA	TGTGCCAGCAGCCCCCTCCGCAGGGTCGACACTGAAGCTTTCTTT	CASSPLRRVDTEAFF